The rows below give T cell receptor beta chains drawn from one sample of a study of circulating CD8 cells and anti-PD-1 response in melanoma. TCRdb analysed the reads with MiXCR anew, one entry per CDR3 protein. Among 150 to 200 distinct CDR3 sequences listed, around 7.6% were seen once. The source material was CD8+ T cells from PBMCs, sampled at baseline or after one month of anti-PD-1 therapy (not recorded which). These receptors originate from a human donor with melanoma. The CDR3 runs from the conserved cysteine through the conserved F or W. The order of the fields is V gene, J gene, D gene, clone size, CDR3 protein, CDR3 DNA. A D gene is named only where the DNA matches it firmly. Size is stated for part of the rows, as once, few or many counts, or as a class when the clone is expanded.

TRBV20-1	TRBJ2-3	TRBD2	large	CSARDPLAGGLDTQYF	TGCAGTGCTAGAGATCCCCTAGCGGGGGGGCTAGATACGCAGTATTTT
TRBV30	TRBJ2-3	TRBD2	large	CAWSGGAGTDTQYF	TGTGCCTGGAGCGGGGGGGCCGGCACAGATACGCAGTATTTT
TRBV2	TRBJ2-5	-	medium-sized	CASRSGTRETQYF	TGTGCCAGCAGAAGTGGGACCAGGGAGACCCAGTACTTC
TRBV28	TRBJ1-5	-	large	CASSLGDFNGHF	TGTGCCAGCAGTTTAGGGGACTTTAATGGGCATTTT
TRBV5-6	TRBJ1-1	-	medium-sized	CASSFEGGDAEAFF	TGTGCCAGCAGCTTCGAAGGGGGGGACGCTGAAGCTTTCTTT
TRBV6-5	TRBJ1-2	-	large	CASNQQGGGYGYTF	TGTGCCAGCAACCAACAGGGCGGCGGCTATGGCTACACCTTC
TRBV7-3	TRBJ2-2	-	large	CASSLSSPGTVNTGELFF	TGTGCCAGCAGCTTATCGTCCCCGGGGACGGTGAACACCGGGGAGCTGTTTTTT
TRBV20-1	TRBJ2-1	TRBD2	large	CSARVGAGAWNEQFF	TGCAGTGCTAGAGTCGGAGCGGGGGCGTGGAATGAGCAGTTCTTC
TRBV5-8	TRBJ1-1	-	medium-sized	CASSLGHSNTEAFF	TGTGCCAGCAGCTTGGGACACTCGAACACTGAAGCTTTCTTT
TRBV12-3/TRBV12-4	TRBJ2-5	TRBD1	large	CASSLKGAIETQYF	TGTGCCAGCAGTTTAAAGGGGGCAATAGAGACCCAGTACTTC
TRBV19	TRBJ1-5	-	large	CASQGGGGNQPQHF	TGTGCCTCCCAAGGTGGGGGAGGCAATCAGCCCCAGCATTTT
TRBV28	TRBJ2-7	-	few	CATTSRGRPEQYF	TGTGCCACCACCAGCCGGGGGCGGCCCGAGCAGTACTTC
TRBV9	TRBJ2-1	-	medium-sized	CASSVVGHNEQFF	TGTGCCAGCAGCGTAGTGGGGCACAATGAGCAGTTCTTC
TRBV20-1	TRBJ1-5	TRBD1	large	CSATSMTGLQPQHF	TGCAGTGCCACCTCGATGACAGGGCTTCAGCCCCAGCATTTT
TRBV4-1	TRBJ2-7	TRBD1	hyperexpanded	CASSHQTGPGYEQYF	TGCGCCAGCAGCCACCAGACAGGGCCTGGCTACGAGCAGTACTTC
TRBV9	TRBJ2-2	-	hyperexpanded	CASSVATTHTGELFF	TGTGCCAGCAGCGTAGCGACGACTCACACCGGGGAGCTGTTTTTT
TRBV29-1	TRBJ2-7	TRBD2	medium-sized	CSGLAGPYEQYF	TGCAGCGGATTAGCGGGCCCCTACGAGCAGTACTTC
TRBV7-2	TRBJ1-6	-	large	CASSLYPRAESSYNSPLHF	TGTGCCAGCAGCTTATACCCCCGGGCGGAGAGCTCCTATAATTCACCCCTCCACTTT
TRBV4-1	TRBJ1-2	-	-	CARSPAAAGSNYGYTF	TGCGCCCGCAGCCCAGCAGCGGCAGGCTCTAACTATGGCTACACCTTC
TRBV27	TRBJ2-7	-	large	CASSSTAYEQYF	TGTGCCAGCAGTTCTACGGCCTACGAGCAGTACTTC
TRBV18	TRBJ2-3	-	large	CASSYSSTDTQYF	TGTGCCAGCTCCTATTCTAGCACAGATACGCAGTATTTT
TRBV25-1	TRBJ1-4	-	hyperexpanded	CASRGDGGGNEKLFF	TGTGCCAGCAGGGGGGACGGCGGAGGTAATGAAAAACTGTTTTTT
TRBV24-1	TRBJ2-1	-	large	CATSDLAGAPYEQFF	TGTGCCACCAGTGATTTGGCGGGGGCGCCGTATGAGCAGTTCTTC
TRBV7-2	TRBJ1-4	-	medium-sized	CASSHGRYSTENEKLFF	TGTGCCAGCAGCCATGGTAGATACAGCACAGAAAATGAAAAACTGTTTTTT
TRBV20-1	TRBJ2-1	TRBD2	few	CSVRVGAGAWSEQFF	TGCAGTGTTAGAGTCGGAGCGGGGGCGTGGAGTGAGCAGTTCTTC
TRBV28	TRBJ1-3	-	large	CATGVSGNTIYF	TGTGCCACCGGGGTCTCTGGAAACACCATATATTTT